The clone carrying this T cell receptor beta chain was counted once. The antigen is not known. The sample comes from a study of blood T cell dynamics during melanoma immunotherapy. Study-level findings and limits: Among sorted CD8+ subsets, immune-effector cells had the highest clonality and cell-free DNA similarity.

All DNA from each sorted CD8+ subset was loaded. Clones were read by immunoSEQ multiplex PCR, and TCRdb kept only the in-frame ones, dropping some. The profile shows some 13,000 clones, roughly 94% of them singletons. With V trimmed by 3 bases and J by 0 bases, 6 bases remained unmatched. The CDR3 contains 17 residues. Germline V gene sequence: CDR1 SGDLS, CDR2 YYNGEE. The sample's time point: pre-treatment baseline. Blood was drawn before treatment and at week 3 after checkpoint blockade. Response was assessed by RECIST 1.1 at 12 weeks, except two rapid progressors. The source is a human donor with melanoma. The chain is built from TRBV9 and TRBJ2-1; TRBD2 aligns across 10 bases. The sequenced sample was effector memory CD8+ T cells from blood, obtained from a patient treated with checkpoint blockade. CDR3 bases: TGTGCCAGCAGCGGTTGGACTAGCGGACGCTCCTACAATGAGCAGTTCTTC. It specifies CASSGWTSGRSYNEQFF.